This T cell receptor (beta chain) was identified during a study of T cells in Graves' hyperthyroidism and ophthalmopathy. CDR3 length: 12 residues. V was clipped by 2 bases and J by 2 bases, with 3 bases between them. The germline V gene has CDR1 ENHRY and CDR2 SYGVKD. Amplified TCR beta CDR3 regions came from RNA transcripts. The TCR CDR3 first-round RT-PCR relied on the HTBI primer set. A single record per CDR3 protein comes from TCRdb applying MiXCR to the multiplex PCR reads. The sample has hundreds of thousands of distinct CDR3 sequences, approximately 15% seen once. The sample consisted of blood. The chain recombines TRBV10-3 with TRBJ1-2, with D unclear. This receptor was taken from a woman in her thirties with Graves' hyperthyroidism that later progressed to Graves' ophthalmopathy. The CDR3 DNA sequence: TGTGCCATCAGTGAGGACAACTATGGCTACACCTTC. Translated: CAISEDNYGYTF.